These 14 T cell receptor beta chains were sequenced from one sample in a study of T cells in Graves' hyperthyroidism and ophthalmopathy. The source material, RNA transcripts, was used to amplify TCR beta CDR3 regions. The HTBI primer set was used in a first-round RT-PCR of the TCR CDR3. TCRdb ran MiXCR on the multiplex PCR reads and lists one entry per CDR3 protein. The table includes around 270,000 distinct CDR3 sequences, 15% to 20% detected once. What was sequenced was blood. All receptors come from a man aged 45 to 65 with Graves' ophthalmopathy.

The chain joins TRBV5-1 to TRBJ2-5; possibly TRBD2 for D (6 bases). Trimming removed 0 bases at V and 9 bases at J, with 15 bases between. CDR1 is SGHRS, CDR2 YFSETQ, per germline. This CDR3 comprises 14 residues. The CDR3 DNA reads TGCGCCAGCAGCTTGGGACGCGCGACGGGGGCCCAGTACTTC. This codes for CASSLGRATGAQYF.

Turning to this clonotype: A much larger clonotype is one base distant, so this may be a read error. This chain connects TRBV4-2 to TRBJ2-5, with D tentatively TRBD2 (6 bases). CDR1 and CDR2 (germline): LGHNA, YNFKEQ. The CDR3 length is 14 residues. Written as DNA, the CDR3 is TGTGCCAGCAGCCAAGTGACTAGATCAGAGGCCCAGTACTTC. This encodes CASSQVTRSEAQYF.

This clonotype showed up many times. This chain uses TRBV7-3 with TRBJ2-3, with D tentatively TRBD1 or TRBD2 (5 bases each). The CDR3 loop spans 15 amino acids. The germline V gene encodes CDR1 SGHTA and CDR2 FQGTGA. V was trimmed by 3 bases and J by 1 base, leaving 11 bases between them. CDR3 loop: CASSLVRGGTDTQYF. In DNA form, the CDR3 reads TGTGCCAGCAGCTTGGTTAGAGGGGGCACAGATACGCAGTATTTT.

In this sample, this clonotype turned up many times. The rearrangement uses TRBV3-1 and TRBJ2-6; no definite D call. The germline V gene encodes CDR1 LGHDT and CDR2 YNNKEL (reference sequence). The CDR3 contains 15 residues. V shed 1 base and J shed 0 bases, with 4 bases lying between them. The CDR3 DNA is TGTGCCAGCAGCCAAGTACGCTCTGGGGCCAACGTCCTGACTTTC. As protein: CASSQVRSGANVLTF.

The chain has TRBV6-2 or TRBV6-3 and TRBJ2-1; no clear D. The CDR3 sequence is 14 residues long. The germline CDR1 and CDR2 sequences are MNHEY and SVGEGT. Trimming took 4 bases from V and 7 from J, leaving 14 bases between them. In DNA, the CDR3 is TGTGCCAGCAGTTTCGCCGGGCTGGGGAATGAGCAGTTCTTC. It specifies CASSFAGLGNEQFF.

This clonotype occurred many times. The V gene is TRBV7-9, the J gene TRBJ2-1; possible D gene TRBD1, 6 bases. The CDR3 has 14 residues. CDR1 is SEHNR, CDR2 FQNEAQ, per germline (reference sequence). Trimming took 1 base from V and 8 from J, leaving 12 bases between them. The CDR3: CASSLEGGTDEQFF. The CDR3 nucleotides are TGTGCCAGCAGCTTAGAAGGGGGTACGGATGAGCAGTTCTTC.

This clonotype was observed a handful of times. This sequence joins TRBV10-3 and TRBJ2-1; TRBD2 matches 12 bases. Germline V gives CDR1 ENHRY, CDR2 SYGVKD. Trimming at V came to 7 bases and at J to 5 bases, leaving 3 bases not matched to a gene. The CDR3 is 14 residues long. The CDR3 DNA follows: TGTGCCATCAAAAGGACTAGCGGGAACAATGAGCAGTTCTTC. This codes for CAIKRTSGNNEQFF.

This clonotype occurred many times. V is TRBV11-3 and J is TRBJ2-1; 9 positions match TRBD2. This CDR3 region has 17 residues. Germline V gene data show CDR1 as SGHNT and CDR2 as YENEEA. V gave up 4 bases and J gave up 3 bases; unmatched junction bases: 10. In nucleotides, the CDR3 is TGTGCCAGCAGCTCCCTCAACCGAGCGGGAGGCTACAATGAGCAGTTCTTC. Translating it yields CASSSLNRAGGYNEQFF. Filled out from reference TRBV11-3 and TRBJ2-1, the complete variable domain reads EAGVVQSPRYKIIEKKQPVAFWCNPISGHNTLYWYLQNLGQGPELLIRYENEEAVDDSQLPKDRFSAERLKGVDSTLKIQPAELGDSAVYLCASSSLNRAGGYNEQFFGPGTRLTVL.

This clonotype was recorded many times. The chain joins TRBV6-1 to TRBJ2-2; tentatively, D is TRBD2 (6 bases). The germline V gene has CDR1 MNHNS and CDR2 SASEGT. Trimming took 7 bases from V and 4 from J, leaving 16 bases between them. This CDR3 is 15 amino acids long. CDR3 DNA: TGTGCCAGCATCCTGAAGCCCGGGGGCACCGGGGAGCTGTTTTTT. This encodes CASILKPGGTGELFF.

This clonotype was seen a handful of times. The chain has TRBV30 and TRBJ1-3, with 10 bases matching TRBD1. The germline V gene has CDR1 GTSNPN and CDR2 SVGIG (reference sequence). V lost 4 bases to trimming and J lost 3 bases; unmatched junction nucleotides: 6. The length of the CDR3 is 15 residues. DNA of the CDR3: TGTGCCTGGACCAGACAGGGGGCGAATGGAAACACCATATATTTT. Residues: CAWTRQGANGNTIYF.

The sample holds many counts of this clonotype. V and J are TRBV7-3 and TRBJ2-5; 7 bases are a match to TRBD1. CDR1 and CDR2 from the germline V gene are SGHTA and FQGTGA. Germline trimming cut 4 bases from V and 2 bases from J; bases unmatched to any gene: 1. CDR3 length: 13 residues. The CDR3 spells CASSSDRQETQYF. DNA of the CDR3: TGTGCCAGCAGCTCGGACAGGCAAGAGACCCAGTACTTC.

The gene calls are TRBV7-2 and TRBJ1-1; the D is unclear. V gave up 2 bases and J gave up 0 bases, with 13 bases separating them. The CDR3 totals 16 residues. Germline V gene data show CDR1 as SGHTA and CDR2 as FQGNSA. CDR3 DNA: TGTGCCAGCAGCTTACAGGCGGCCCTATTGAACACTGAAGCTTTCTTT. The encoded protein is CASSLQAALLNTEAFF. The full variable domain, in which reference TRBV7-2 and TRBJ1-1 provide the parts outside the CDR3, is GAGVSQSPSNKVTEKGKDVELRCDPISGHTALYWYRQSLGQGLEFLIYFQGNSAPDKSGLPSDRFSAERTGGSVSTLTIQRTQQEDSAVYLCASSLQAALLNTEAFFGQGTRLTVV.

The V and J genes are TRBV24-1 and TRBJ2-5; no definite D call. The CDR3 is 14 residues long. Trimming left V 4 bases short and J 5 bases short, with 13 bases between. Germline CDR1 and CDR2: KGHDR and SFDVKD. CDR3 sequence reads: CATSEARQRETQYF. The CDR3 DNA is TGTGCCACCAGTGAGGCCCGCCAAAGGGAGACCCAGTACTTC.

The chain employs TRBV6-1 and TRBJ2-5; TRBD2 might be the D (5 bases). This CDR3 is built from 15 residues. The germline V gene encodes CDR1 MNHNS and CDR2 SASEGT. V was clipped by 8 bases and J by 1 base, with 17 bases between them. CDR3: CASGPTAGIQETQYF. CDR3 DNA sequence: TGTGCCAGCGGACCTACGGCCGGGATCCAAGAGACCCAGTACTTC.